This T cell receptor beta chain was retrieved from a study of CD8 T cells in ankylosing spondylitis. Study-level findings and limits: Typical of ankylosing spondylitis blood, it appeared, was a TCR beta motif of seven to nine highly homologous variants. In the blood and synovial fluid of reactive arthritis, some motif variants had been previously reported.

Quantitative molecular-barcoded 5'-RACE generated the TCR beta libraries. One entry per CDR3 protein results from TCRdb running MiXCR on the 5' RACE reads. This sample has approximately 42,000 distinct CDR3 sequences, with about 11% found just once. On this clonotype: Its antigen is not known.

V was clipped by 0 bases and J by 7 bases; unmatched bases: 4. The CDR3 is 16 amino acids. The germline CDR1 and CDR2 sequences are MNHEY and SVGAGI. The chain couples TRBV6-5 to TRBJ1-6, with 9 bases identical to TRBD1. This TCR was sampled from a male donor with ankylosing spondylitis or in good health (not recorded which). Sequenced material: blood, either unsorted or a sorted T cell fraction (not recorded which). DNA of the CDR3: TGTGCCAGCAGTTACTCGAAAGGGACAGGGAATTCACCCCTCCACTTT. Its protein product is CASSYSKGTGNSPLHF.